This record looks at one T cell receptor beta chain sequence and its context. Per the authors' pipeline: Counts of nucleated cells, estimated from reference gene primer amplification, were obtained. This table comes from immunoSEQ multiplex PCR, and its TCRdb copy is limited to in-frame clones, with some not included. V and J calls and clone size come straight from that table; D and trimming were deduced from the DNA. The repertoire has 200,000 or so clones, 89% of them found once; the top ten carry 2% to 2.5%. The data were taken from a study of blood T cell repertoires in COVID-19. Enrolled through a virtual design, the participants were between about 18 and 100 years of age and came from 24 US areas. Cohorts were assigned according to the clinical history that participants reported. Source material: PBMCs or T cells enriched from blood (not recorded which). The receptor was isolated from a woman aged 40 to 55 with acute COVID-19.

The CDR3 spells CASSWRDRAFGYTF. DNA for the CDR3: TGTGCCAGTAGTTGGCGGGACAGGGCCTTTGGCTACACCTTC. This chain links TRBV19 with TRBJ1-2, with 9 bases aligning to TRBD1. CDR1 LNHDA and CDR2 SQIVND come from the germline V gene (reference sequence). V gave up 5 bases and J gave up 7 bases; unmatched junction bases: 8. This CDR3 spans 14 amino acids.